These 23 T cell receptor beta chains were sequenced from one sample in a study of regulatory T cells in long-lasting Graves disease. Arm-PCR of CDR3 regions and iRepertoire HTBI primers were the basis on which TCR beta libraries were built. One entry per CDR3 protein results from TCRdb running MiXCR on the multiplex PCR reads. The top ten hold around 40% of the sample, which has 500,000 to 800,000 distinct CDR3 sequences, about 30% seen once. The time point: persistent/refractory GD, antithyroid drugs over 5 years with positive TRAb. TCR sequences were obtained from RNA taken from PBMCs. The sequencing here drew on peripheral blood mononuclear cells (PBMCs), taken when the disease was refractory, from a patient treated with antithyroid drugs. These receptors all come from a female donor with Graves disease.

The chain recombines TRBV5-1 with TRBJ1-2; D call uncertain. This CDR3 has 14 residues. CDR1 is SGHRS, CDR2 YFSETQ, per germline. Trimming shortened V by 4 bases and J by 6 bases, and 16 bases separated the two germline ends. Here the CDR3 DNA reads TGCGCCAGCAGCCCGCCCCTAGGGTTGGATGGCTACACCTTC. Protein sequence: CASSPPLGLDGYTF.

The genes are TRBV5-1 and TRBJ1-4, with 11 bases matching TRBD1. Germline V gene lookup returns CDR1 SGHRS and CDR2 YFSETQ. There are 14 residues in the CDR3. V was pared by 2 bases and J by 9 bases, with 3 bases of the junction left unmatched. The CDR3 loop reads CASSFGQGAKKLFF. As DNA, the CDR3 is TGCGCCAGCAGCTTCGGACAGGGGGCCAAAAAACTGTTTTTT.

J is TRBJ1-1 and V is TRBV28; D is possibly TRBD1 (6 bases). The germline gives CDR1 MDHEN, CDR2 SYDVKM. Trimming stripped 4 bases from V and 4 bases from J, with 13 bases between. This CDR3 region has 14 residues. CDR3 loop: CASSSGQIGTEAFF. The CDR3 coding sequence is TGTGCCAGCAGTTCCGGACAGATCGGCACTGAAGCTTTCTTT.

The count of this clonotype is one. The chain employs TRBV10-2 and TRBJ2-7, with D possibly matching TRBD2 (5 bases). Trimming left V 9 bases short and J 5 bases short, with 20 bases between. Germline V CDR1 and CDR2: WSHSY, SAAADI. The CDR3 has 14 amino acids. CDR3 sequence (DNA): TGCGCCAGTGCGGGCCAGAGCAGTTCCCACGAGCAGTACTTC. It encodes CASAGQSSSHEQYF.

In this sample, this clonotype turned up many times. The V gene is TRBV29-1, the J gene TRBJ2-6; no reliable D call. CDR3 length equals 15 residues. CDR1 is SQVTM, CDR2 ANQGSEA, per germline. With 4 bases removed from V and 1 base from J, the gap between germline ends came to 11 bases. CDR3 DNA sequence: TGCAGCGTTGGATCGGGTGGATCTGGGGCCAACGTCCTGACTTTC. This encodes CSVGSGGSGANVLTF.

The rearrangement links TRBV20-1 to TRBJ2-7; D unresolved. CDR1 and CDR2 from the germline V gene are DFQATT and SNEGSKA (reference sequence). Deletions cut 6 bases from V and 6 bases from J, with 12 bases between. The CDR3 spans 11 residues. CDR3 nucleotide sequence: TGCAGTGCCGTGTACCTTCGCGAGCAGTACTTC. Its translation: CSAVYLREQYF.

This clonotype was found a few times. In DNA, the CDR3 is TGCGCCAGCAGCCTATCGACGGGGTCTAATGAAAAACTGTTTTTT. Translated, it gives CASSLSTGSNEKLFF. The rearrangement links TRBV4-1 to TRBJ1-4; D gene ambiguous. Germline loops: CDR1 MGHRA, CDR2 YSYEKL. Trimming cost V 4 bases and J 3 bases, with 12 bases left between them. The CDR3 contains 15 residues.

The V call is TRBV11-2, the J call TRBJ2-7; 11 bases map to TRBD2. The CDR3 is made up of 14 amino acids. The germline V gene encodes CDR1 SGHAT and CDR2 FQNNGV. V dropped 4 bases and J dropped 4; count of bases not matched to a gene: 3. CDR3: CASSSGLADYEQYF. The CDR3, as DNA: TGTGCCAGCAGCTCGGGACTAGCGGATTACGAGCAGTACTTC.

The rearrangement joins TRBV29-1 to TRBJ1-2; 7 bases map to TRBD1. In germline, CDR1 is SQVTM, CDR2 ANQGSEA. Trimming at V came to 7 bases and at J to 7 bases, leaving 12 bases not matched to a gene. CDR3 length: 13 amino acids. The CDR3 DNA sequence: TGCAGCGCGGGAGGGGGCCGGACGTTTGGCTACACCTTC. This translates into CSAGGGRTFGYTF.

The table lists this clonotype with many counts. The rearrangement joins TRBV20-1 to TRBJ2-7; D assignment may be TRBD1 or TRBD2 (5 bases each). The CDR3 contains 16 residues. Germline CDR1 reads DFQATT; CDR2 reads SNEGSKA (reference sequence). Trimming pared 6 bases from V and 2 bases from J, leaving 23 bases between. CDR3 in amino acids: CSAPWQVGVKPYEQYF. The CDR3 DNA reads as TGCAGTGCCCCGTGGCAGGTGGGGGTGAAACCCTACGAGCAGTACTTC.

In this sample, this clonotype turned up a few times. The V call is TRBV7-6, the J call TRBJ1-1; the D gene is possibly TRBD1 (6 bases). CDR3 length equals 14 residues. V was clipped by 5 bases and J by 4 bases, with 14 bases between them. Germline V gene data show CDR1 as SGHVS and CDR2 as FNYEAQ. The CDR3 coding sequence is TGTGCCAGCAGCCCGGGGAGGGGGGGCACTGAAGCTTTCTTT. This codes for CASSPGRGGTEAFF.

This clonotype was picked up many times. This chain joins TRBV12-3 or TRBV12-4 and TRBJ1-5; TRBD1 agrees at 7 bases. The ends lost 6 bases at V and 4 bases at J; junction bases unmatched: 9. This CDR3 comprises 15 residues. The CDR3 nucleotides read TGTGCCAGCAGCCCTAACAGGGGTGGAAATCAGCCCCAGCATTTT. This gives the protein CASSPNRGGNQPQHF.

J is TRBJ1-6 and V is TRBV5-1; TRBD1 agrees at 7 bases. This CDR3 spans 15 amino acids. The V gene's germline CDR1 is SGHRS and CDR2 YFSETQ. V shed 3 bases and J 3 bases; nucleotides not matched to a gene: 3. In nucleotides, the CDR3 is TGCGCCAGCAGCTGGGACAGCAACTATAATTCACCCCTCCACTTT. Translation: CASSWDSNYNSPLHF.

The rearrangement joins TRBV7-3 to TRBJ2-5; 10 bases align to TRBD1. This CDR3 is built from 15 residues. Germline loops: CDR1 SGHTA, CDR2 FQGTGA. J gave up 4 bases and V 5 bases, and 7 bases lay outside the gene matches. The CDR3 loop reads CASSQGDRGRETQYF. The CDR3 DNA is TGTGCCAGCAGCCAAGGGGACAGGGGACGAGAGACCCAGTACTTC.

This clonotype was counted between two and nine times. CDR3 in amino acids: CSVRDLFNEKLFF. The CDR3 DNA is TGCAGCGTACGGGACCTCTTTAATGAAAAACTGTTTTTT. The V and J genes are TRBV29-1 and TRBJ1-4, with a tentative D call TRBD1 (5 bases). Trimming pared 6 bases from V and 4 bases from J, leaving 12 bases between. The CDR3 is made up of 13 amino acids. Germline values: CDR1 SQVTM, CDR2 ANQGSEA.

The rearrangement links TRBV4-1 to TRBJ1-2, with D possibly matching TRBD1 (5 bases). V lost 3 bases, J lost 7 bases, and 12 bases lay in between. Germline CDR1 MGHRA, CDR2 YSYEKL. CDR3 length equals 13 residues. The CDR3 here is CASSQGRVGGYTF. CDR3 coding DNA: TGCGCCAGCAGCCAGGGCAGGGTAGGTGGCTACACCTTC.

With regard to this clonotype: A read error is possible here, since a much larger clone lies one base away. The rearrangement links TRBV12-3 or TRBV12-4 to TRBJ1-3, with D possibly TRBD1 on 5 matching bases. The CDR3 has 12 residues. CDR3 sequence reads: CATDSSGDTIYF. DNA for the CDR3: TGTGCCACCGACAGCTCTGGAGACACCATATATTTT.

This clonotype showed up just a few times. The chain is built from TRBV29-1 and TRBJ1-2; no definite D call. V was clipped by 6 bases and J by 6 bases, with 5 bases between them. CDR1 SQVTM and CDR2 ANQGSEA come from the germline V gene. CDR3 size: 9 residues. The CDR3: CSVINGYTF. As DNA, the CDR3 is TGCAGCGTAATAAATGGCTACACCTTC.

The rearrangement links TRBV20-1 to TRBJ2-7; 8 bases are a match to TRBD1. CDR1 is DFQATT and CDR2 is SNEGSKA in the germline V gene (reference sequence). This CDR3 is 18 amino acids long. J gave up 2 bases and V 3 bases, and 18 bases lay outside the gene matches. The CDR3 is CSASAKDRGQILTYEQYF. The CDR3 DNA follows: TGCAGTGCTAGCGCCAAAGACAGGGGCCAAATCCTTACCTACGAGCAGTACTTC.

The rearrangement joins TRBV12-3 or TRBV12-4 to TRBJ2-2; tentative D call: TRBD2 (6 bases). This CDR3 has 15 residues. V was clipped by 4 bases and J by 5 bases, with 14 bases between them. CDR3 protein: CASSSGRMPTGELFF. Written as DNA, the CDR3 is TGTGCCAGCAGTTCTGGGAGGATGCCAACCGGGGAGCTGTTTTTT.

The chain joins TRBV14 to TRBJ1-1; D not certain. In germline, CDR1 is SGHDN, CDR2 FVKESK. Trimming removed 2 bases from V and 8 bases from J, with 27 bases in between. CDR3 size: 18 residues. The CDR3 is CASSQHLVEKRRQMEAFF. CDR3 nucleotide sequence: TGTGCCAGCAGCCAACATCTCGTGGAGAAGCGAAGGCAGATGGAAGCTTTCTTT.

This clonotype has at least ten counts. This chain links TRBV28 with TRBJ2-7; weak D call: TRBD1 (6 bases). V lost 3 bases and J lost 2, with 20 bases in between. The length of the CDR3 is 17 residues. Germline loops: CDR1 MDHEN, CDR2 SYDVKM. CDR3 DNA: TGTGCCAGCAGTTTTAGCCTCTTGGGGACAAGGACCTACGAGCAGTACTTC. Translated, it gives CASSFSLLGTRTYEQYF.

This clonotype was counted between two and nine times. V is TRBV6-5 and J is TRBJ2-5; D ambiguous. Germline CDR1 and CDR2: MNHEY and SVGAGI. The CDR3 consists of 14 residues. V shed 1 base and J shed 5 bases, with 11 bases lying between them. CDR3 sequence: CASSYYRSSETQYF. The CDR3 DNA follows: TGTGCCAGCAGTTACTATAGGTCCTCGGAGACCCAGTACTTC.